Presented here are 18 T cell receptor beta chains from one specimen sequenced in a study of T cells in Graves' hyperthyroidism and ophthalmopathy. The source material, RNA transcripts, was used to amplify TCR beta CDR3 regions. Carried out on the TCR CDR3, a first-round RT-PCR used the HTBI primer set. Using its own MiXCR run on the multiplex PCR reads, TCRdb lists one record per CDR3 protein. Of 500,000 to 650,000 distinct CDR3 sequences detected, 17% appear once; the ten largest clones hold approximately 15%. Sequenced sample: blood. These receptors came from a woman between 18 and 29 years old with Graves' ophthalmopathy.

The chain uses TRBV4-1 and TRBJ2-3; unclear D gene. CDR3 length: 14 residues. V gave up 0 bases and J gave up 6 bases, with 10 bases separating them. Germline CDR1 is MGHRA and CDR2 is YSYEKL. The DNA of the CDR3 is TGCGCCAGCAGCCAAGATCTGACTGCCGATACGCAGTATTTT. Amino acid sequence: CASSQDLTADTQYF.

The table lists this clonotype with a few counts. A much larger clone sits a single nucleotide away, making a read error possible. The chain joins TRBV6-2 or TRBV6-3 to TRBJ1-1; 8 bases match TRBD1. The CDR3 is 14 residues long. Germline V gene lookup returns CDR1 MNHEY and CDR2 SVGEGT. In DNA, the CDR3 is TGTGCCGGCAGTTACGGACAGGGTAACACTGAAGCTTTCTTT. It specifies CAGSYGQGNTEAFF.

This clonotype was detected ten times or more. The chain combines TRBV20-1 with TRBJ1-2, with no clear D. Germline V gene sequence: CDR1 DFQATT, CDR2 SNEGSKA (reference sequence). Deletions cut 6 bases from V and 4 bases from J, with 6 bases between. This CDR3 is 10 amino acids long. As DNA, the CDR3 is TGCAGTGCCAGCTTCTATGGCTACACCTTC. Residues: CSASFYGYTF.

This clonotype appeared many times. The chain uses TRBV5-6 and TRBJ1-1, with 8 bases aligning to TRBD1. The junction had 6 bases not matched to a gene; V was cut back by 4 bases and J by 4 bases. The CDR3 contains 14 residues. Germline V gene lookup returns CDR1 SGHDT and CDR2 YYEEEE. CDR3 in amino acids: CASSGAGGGTEAFF. For the CDR3, the DNA is TGTGCCAGCAGCGGCGCAGGGGGCGGCACTGAAGCTTTCTTT.

This clonotype was detected only a few times. As DNA, the CDR3 is TGTGCCAGCAGTGTTTCCAGGGGTGTGACAGATACGCAGTATTTT. Translating it yields CASSVSRGVTDTQYF. This chain joins TRBV6-1 and TRBJ2-3; tentative D call: TRBD1 (6 bases). The V and J ends lost 4 bases and 3 bases respectively, with 14 bases between them. Looked up from germline, CDR1 is MNHNS and CDR2 is SASEGT. This CDR3 has 15 residues.

V and J are TRBV7-2 and TRBJ1-6; D is unresolved. Germline lookup yields CDR1 SGHTA and CDR2 FQGNSA. The CDR3 totals 15 residues. V was cut by 2 bases and J by 9 bases, with 14 bases left in between. In DNA form, the CDR3 reads TGTGCCAGCAGCTTAAACAGCCGAGAGGGTTCACCCCTCCACTTT. Protein product: CASSLNSREGSPLHF.

This clonotype was picked up a small number of times. This may be a read error: a much more frequent sequence differs by one nucleotide. The chain combines TRBV2 with TRBJ2-7; D is unresolved. CDR3 size: 13 residues. The V gene lost 3 bases and the J gene lost 0 bases, with 6 bases spanning the gap. Germline CDR1 and CDR2: SNHLY and FYNNEI. The CDR3 protein is CASSDRSSYEQYV. The CDR3 DNA reads as TGTGCCAGCAGTGACAGGAGCTCCTACGAGCAGTACGTC.

The V call is TRBV2, the J call TRBJ1-4, with D perhaps matching TRBD1 (5 bases). The CDR3 contains 15 residues. Per germline, CDR1 SNHLY and CDR2 FYNNEI. The V and J ends lost 7 bases and 11 bases respectively, with 23 bases between them. CDR3 amino acids: CASTGTAALMRKLFF. CDR3 DNA sequence: TGTGCCAGCACCGGGACTGCGGCACTAATGAGGAAACTGTTTTTT.

This clonotype was counted ten times or more. The V call is TRBV5-6, the J call TRBJ1-1; D unclear. The germline V gene has CDR1 SGHDT and CDR2 YYEEEE. Trimming stripped 4 bases from V and 0 bases from J, with 7 bases between. The CDR3 has 13 amino acids. The CDR3 nucleotides are TGTGCCAGCAGCCCGCACTTGAACACTGAAGCTTTCTTT. The encoded protein is CASSPHLNTEAFF.

This clonotype was picked up many times. Here the CDR3 reads CATSDLDSKNTGELFF. In DNA, the CDR3 is TGTGCCACCAGTGATTTGGACAGTAAGAACACCGGGGAGCTGTTTTTT. The chain joins TRBV24-1 to TRBJ2-2; weak D call: TRBD1 (5 bases). V gave up 0 bases and J gave up 1 base, with 8 bases separating them. The CDR3 extends over 16 amino acids. Germline CDR1 reads KGHDR; CDR2 reads SFDVKD.

This clonotype was detected ten times or more. J is TRBJ2-6 and V is TRBV11-2; TRBD1 is a possible D gene (5 bases). Germline CDR1 reads SGHAT; CDR2 reads FQNNGV. The CDR3 runs to 17 residues. The ends were cut back, 0 bases at V and 0 bases at J, with 9 bases in the middle. CDR3 nucleotide sequence: TGTGCCAGCAGCTTAGAAGGGGTCAGCTCTGGGGCCAACGTCCTGACTTTC. Protein sequence: CASSLEGVSSGANVLTF.

The chain is built from TRBV15 and TRBJ1-4, with D perhaps TRBD1 (5 bases). Looked up from germline, CDR1 is LNHNV and CDR2 is YYDKDF (reference sequence). The CDR3 covers 15 residues. Trimming took off 2 bases at V and 3 bases at J, with 10 bases between the two ends. The CDR3 nucleotides read TGTGCCACCAGCAGACGTCCAGGGCCTAATGAAAAACTGTTTTTT. Translating it yields CATSRRPGPNEKLFF.

This clonotype appeared a few times. The J gene is TRBJ1-2, the V gene TRBV20-1; 7 bases align to TRBD1. CDR1 is DFQATT and CDR2 is SNEGSKA in the germline V gene (reference sequence). Trimming took 2 bases from V and 4 from J; bases not matched to a gene: 7. CDR3 size: 14 residues. CDR3 in DNA: TGCAGTGCTAGATTGGGACAGCGGGGCTATGGCTACACCTTC. Protein product: CSARLGQRGYGYTF.

This clonotype came up a few times. The V and J genes are TRBV28 and TRBJ2-2, with D perhaps being TRBD1 or TRBD2 (5 bases each). Trimming stripped 7 bases from V and 2 bases from J, with 11 bases between. The CDR3 loop spans 14 amino acids. CDR1 MDHEN and CDR2 SYDVKM come from the germline V gene. The CDR3 DNA reads as TGTGCCAGCACCTGGGACGACAACACCGGGGAGCTGTTTTTT. Translated: CASTWDDNTGELFF. Full variable domain (rest looked up from reference TRBV28 and TRBJ2-2): DVKVTQSSRYLVKRTGEKVFLECVQDMDHENMFWYRQDPGLGLRLIYFSYDVKMKEKGDIPEGYSVSREKKERFSLILESASTNQTSMYLCASTWDDNTGELFFGEGSRLTVL.

In this sample, this clonotype turned up once. This chain uses TRBV20-1 with TRBJ1-1, with 8 bases fitting TRBD1. The CDR3 is made up of 13 amino acids. V lost 0 bases to trimming and J lost 7 bases; unmatched junction nucleotides: 4. The germline V gene encodes CDR1 DFQATT and CDR2 SNEGSKA (reference sequence). The DNA for the CDR3 is TGCAGTGCTAGAGAAGTGGACAGGGTTGAAGCTTTCTTT. Protein product: CSAREVDRVEAFF.

The V and J genes are TRBV7-9 and TRBJ2-7; D perhaps matches TRBD2 (6 bases). V was cut by 1 base and J by 10 bases, with 20 bases left in between. Germline values: CDR1 SEHNR, CDR2 FQNEAQ (reference sequence). This CDR3 contains 15 residues. CDR3: CASSLDRERSHHQYF. The CDR3 DNA reads TGTGCCAGCAGCTTAGATCGGGAGAGATCCCACCACCAGTACTTC.

This clonotype has a handful of counts. V gene TRBV3-1 combines with J gene TRBJ2-1; D is uncertain. Looked up from germline, CDR1 is LGHDT and CDR2 is YNNKEL (reference sequence). The V gene lost 0 bases and the J gene lost 6 bases, with 9 bases spanning the gap. There are 14 residues in the CDR3. The CDR3 nucleotides read TGTGCCAGCAGCCAAGATGGCATCGGCAATGAGCAGTTCTTC. Encoded protein: CASSQDGIGNEQFF.

The V and J genes are TRBV7-2 and TRBJ2-1, with unresolved D. The V gene's germline CDR1 is SGHTA and CDR2 FQGNSA. V was pared by 1 base and J by 2 bases, with 9 bases between. This CDR3 has 15 residues. The CDR3 sequence: CASSLEGLAYNEQFF. The CDR3 nucleotides read TGTGCCAGCAGCTTAGAAGGTCTGGCCTACAATGAGCAGTTCTTC.